The 29 T cell receptor beta chains in this list originate from one sample, sequenced in a study of blood T cell repertoires in COVID-19. Produced via immunoSEQ multiplex PCR; TCRdb's table is partial and in-frame only. This sample has around 33,000 clones, with under 85% found just once. Sequencing input: peripheral blood. The origin of the receptors is a man at least 80 years old with acute or convalescent COVID-19.

The V and J genes are TRBV3-1 (or the pseudogene TRBV3-2) and TRBJ2-5; 7 bases align to TRBD2. Looked up from germline, CDR1 is LGHDT and CDR2 is YNNKEL (reference sequence). V lost 2 bases and J lost 2; bases outside the gene matches: 8. This CDR3 is built from 16 residues. The DNA of the CDR3 is TGTGCCAGCAGCCAATGGGCCGCGGGAGCACAAGAGACCCAGTACTTC. It specifies CASSQWAAGAQETQYF.

This sequence joins TRBV7-3 and TRBJ2-1; weak D call: TRBD2 (6 bases). V shed 2 bases and J shed 5 bases, with 10 bases lying between them. The germline CDR1 and CDR2 sequences are SGHTA and FQGTGA. The CDR3 runs to 14 residues. The CDR3 region is CASSLAGPNNEQFF. CDR3 in DNA: TGTGCCAGCAGCTTAGCGGGGCCAAACAATGAGCAGTTCTTC.

CDR3 sequence reads: CASSQGQGAASQPQHF. The DNA for the CDR3 is TGTGCCAGCAGCCAAGGACAGGGGGCTGCGTCGCAGCCCCAGCATTTT. The chain carries TRBV4-2 and TRBJ1-5, with 10 positions matching TRBD1. Germline CDR1 is LGHNA and CDR2 is YNFKEQ. The V and J ends lost 1 base and 7 bases, in that order; junction bases with no gene match: 7. The CDR3 has 16 residues.

The rearrangement links TRBV11-2 to TRBJ2-2, with 7 bases lining up with TRBD1. CDR1 and CDR2 from the germline V gene are SGHAT and FQNNGV. V shed 7 bases and J 4 bases; nucleotides not matched to a gene: 9. The length of the CDR3 is 15 residues. The CDR3 DNA reads TGTGCCAGCAACTTTAACAGGGGACCCACCGGGGAGCTGTTTTTT. Translating gives CASNFNRGPTGELFF. Full variable domain (missing parts from reference TRBV11-2 and TRBJ2-2): EAGVAQSPRYKIIEKRQSVAFWCNPISGHATLYWYQQILGQGPKLLIQFQNNGVVDDSQLPKDRFSAERLKGVDSTLKIQPAKLEDSAVYLCASNFNRGPTGELFFGEGSRLTVL.

The chain couples TRBV9 to TRBJ2-7; 7 bases map to TRBD2. The CDR3 has 16 residues. V shed 4 bases, J shed 2 bases, and the junction held 12 bases outside the gene matches. Germline lookup yields CDR1 SGDLS and CDR2 YYNGEE. The CDR3 here is CASSTQRGSGAYEQYF. Here the CDR3 DNA reads TGTGCCAGCAGCACTCAACGGGGGAGCGGGGCCTACGAGCAGTACTTC.

The sample holds one count of this clone. The V and J genes are TRBV15 and TRBJ2-3, with 7 positions matching TRBD1. This CDR3 has 16 amino acids. The V segment lost 0 bases and the J segment 6 bases; nucleotides outside the gene matches: 9. The germline gives CDR1 LNHNV, CDR2 YYDKDF (reference sequence). The CDR3 DNA reads as TGTGCCACCAGCAGAGAATCGACAGGGTGGGTGGATACGCAGTATTTT. Amino acids: CATSRESTGWVDTQYF.

The chain links TRBV7-2 to TRBJ1-2; 7 positions match TRBD1. The CDR3 covers 14 residues. Unmatched junction bases numbered 6, after V lost 4 bases and J lost 4 bases. Germline V gene lookup returns CDR1 SGHTA and CDR2 FQGNSA. The CDR3 loop reads CASSSPNRGYGYTF. In nucleotides, the CDR3 is TGTGCCAGCAGCTCGCCGAACAGGGGCTATGGCTACACCTTC.

The chain links TRBV7-6 to TRBJ2-1; TRBD1 might be the D (5 bases). Deletions cut 2 bases from V and 1 base from J, with 9 bases between. Per the germline V gene, CDR1 is SGHVS and CDR2 is FNYEAQ. The CDR3 covers 15 residues. The CDR3 region is CASSLQGRSYNEQFF. CDR3 bases: TGTGCCAGCAGCTTACAGGGTAGGTCCTACAATGAGCAGTTCTTC.

The sample holds one count of this clone. This chain joins TRBV15 and TRBJ2-5, with TRBD2 identical over 12 bases. The CDR3 spans 16 residues. Germline loops: CDR1 LNHNV, CDR2 YYDKDF (reference sequence). V was clipped by 1 base and J by 3 bases; unmatched bases: 3. The DNA for the CDR3 is TGTGCCACCAGCAGAGGACGGACTAGCGGGGAAGAGACCCAGTACTTC. The encoded protein is CATSRGRTSGEETQYF.

The genes are TRBV11-2 and TRBJ2-3; 7 nucleotides line up with TRBD2. Looked up from germline, CDR1 is SGHAT and CDR2 is FQNNGV. Unmatched junction bases numbered 7, after V lost 5 bases and J lost 8 bases. This CDR3 contains 13 residues. The CDR3 loop reads CASSPDQRGTQYF. CDR3 coding DNA: TGTGCCAGCAGCCCGGATCAGCGGGGTACGCAGTATTTT.

The chain joins TRBV7-2 to TRBJ1-2; a weak D match, TRBD1 (5 bases). V was clipped by 0 bases and J by 8 bases, with 10 bases between them. Germline V CDR1 and CDR2: SGHTA, FQGNSA. The CDR3 is 13 amino acids. Written as DNA, the CDR3 is TGTGCCAGCAGCTTAGCCAGGGTGGGAGGCTACACCTTC. Translation: CASSLARVGGYTF.

The rearrangement links TRBV5-1 to TRBJ2-5, with a tentative D call TRBD1 (5 bases). The germline V gene encodes CDR1 SGHRS and CDR2 YFSETQ. V was shortened by 0 bases and J by 5 bases, with 17 bases between the two germline ends. CDR3 length equals 16 residues. CDR3 coding DNA: TGCGCCAGCAGCTTGGAATCGCGGTCGTGGGGCGAGACCCAGTACTTC. It codes for CASSLESRSWGETQYF.

The rearrangement links TRBV5-1 to TRBJ2-7, with TRBD1 matching over 9 bases. The junction had 10 bases not matched to a gene; V was cut back by 3 bases and J by 6 bases. Per germline, CDR1 SGHRS and CDR2 YFSETQ. The CDR3 covers 15 residues. The CDR3 DNA reads as TGCGCCAGCAGCTCAACCGGGACAGGGAGGGGCGAGCAGTACTTC. Translating it yields CASSSTGTGRGEQYF.

The chain combines TRBV7-2 with TRBJ2-3; 12 bases map to TRBD1. The CDR3 is 19 amino acids. Germline assignment: CDR1 SGHTA and CDR2 FQGNSA. The junction had 10 bases not matched to a gene; V was cut back by 3 bases and J by 0 bases. DNA for the CDR3: TGTGCCAGCAGCTTGTTGGGGACAGGGGGCGATTCTAGCACAGATACGCAGTATTTT. This translates into CASSLLGTGGDSSTDTQYF.

V and J are TRBV11-2 and TRBJ2-3, with D possibly matching TRBD2 (6 bases). Germline CDR1 SGHAT, CDR2 FQNNGV. V dropped 2 bases and J dropped 2 bases, with 14 bases sitting between them. The CDR3 loop spans 16 amino acids. The CDR3 loop reads CASSLKMLADTDTQYF. DNA of the CDR3: TGTGCCAGCAGCTTAAAAATGTTAGCGGACACAGATACGCAGTATTTT.

The V gene is TRBV6-5, the J gene TRBJ2-3; D unresolved. Trimming pared 7 bases from V and 9 bases from J, leaving 14 bases between. CDR3 length equals 12 residues. Germline CDR1 is MNHEY and CDR2 is SVGAGI. The CDR3 sequence: CASNKPAETQYF. The DNA for the CDR3 is TGTGCCAGCAATAAGCCCGCGGAGACGCAGTATTTT.

V usage is TRBV7-9 and J usage is TRBJ2-3; 9 nucleotides agree with TRBD1. The CDR3 is 15 residues long. Germline V gives CDR1 SEHNR, CDR2 FQNEAQ (reference sequence). J gave up 2 bases and V 5 bases, and 5 bases lay outside the gene matches. In DNA form, the CDR3 reads TGTGCCAGCAGCCCAGGGGACAGGGACACAGATACGCAGTATTTT. The encoded protein is CASSPGDRDTDTQYF.

The rearrangement joins TRBV2 to TRBJ1-5; D is unresolved. Per the germline V gene, CDR1 is SNHLY and CDR2 is FYNNEI. V lost 7 bases to trimming and J lost 2 bases, with 6 bases between them. The CDR3 covers 12 residues. CDR3 loop: CASTGGNQPQHF. The CDR3 DNA follows: TGTGCCAGCACCGGGGGCAATCAGCCCCAGCATTTT. The full variable domain, completed using reference TRBV2 and TRBJ1-5, is EPEVTQTPSHQVTQMGQEVILRCVPISNHLYFYWYRQILGQKVEFLVSFYNNEISEKSEIFDDQFSVERPDGSNFTLKIRSTKLEDSAMYFCASTGGNQPQHFGDGTRLSIL.

This clone was detected only once. The gene calls are TRBV10-2 and TRBJ2-2, with 7 positions matching TRBD2. The CDR3 totals 14 residues. In germline, CDR1 is WSHSY, CDR2 SAAADI. V lost 6 bases, J lost 1 base, and 2 bases stayed unmatched. The CDR3 DNA follows: TGCGCCAGCAGGGGGGGGGTGAACACCGGGGAGCTGTTTTTT. It encodes CASRGGVNTGELFF.

The chain uses TRBV2 and TRBJ2-7; D is undetermined. Trimming shortened V by 3 bases and J by 3 bases, and 15 bases separated the two germline ends. Germline lookup yields CDR1 SNHLY and CDR2 FYNNEI. The length of the CDR3 is 15 residues. The chain's CDR3 is CASSEAGSRHYEQYF. The CDR3 bases are TGTGCCAGCAGTGAGGCCGGATCGAGGCACTACGAGCAGTACTTC.

This clone turned up a few times. The rearrangement joins TRBV12-5 to TRBJ1-5; 7 bases map to TRBD1. J gave up 0 bases and V 6 bases, and 20 bases lay outside the gene matches. The CDR3 covers 20 residues. The germline CDR1 and CDR2 sequences are LGHNT and FRNRAP. CDR3 region: CASGLGQARPGGYSNQPQHF. As DNA, the CDR3 is TGTGCTAGTGGACTTGGACAGGCCAGGCCTGGGGGCTATAGCAATCAGCCCCAGCATTTT.

Regarding this clone: Other nucleotide sequences from this sample produce the same CDR3. The chain uses TRBV4-2 and TRBJ1-2; D might be TRBD1 (6 bases). V lost 1 base and J 5 bases, leaving 14 bases between the germline ends. This CDR3 is 15 amino acids long. The germline gives CDR1 LGHNA, CDR2 YNFKEQ. DNA for the CDR3: TGTGCCAGCAGCCAAGTTGGGGGACAAGGGTATGGCTACACCTTC. The encoded protein is CASSQVGGQGYGYTF.

V and J are TRBV6-5 and TRBJ1-2; the match to TRBD1 covers 7 bases. V shed 5 bases and J 8 bases; nucleotides not matched to a gene: 14. Germline assignment: CDR1 MNHEY and CDR2 SVGAGI. This CDR3 is 15 amino acids long. The CDR3 DNA sequence: TGTGCCAGCAGTCCACAGGGGTTGGTTCTTCGGGGCTACACCTTC. Translating it yields CASSPQGLVLRGYTF.

The genes are TRBV5-1 and TRBJ2-5; TRBD2 aligns across 9 bases. Trimming took 1 base from V and 5 from J; bases not matched to a gene: 9. Germline V gene data show CDR1 as SGHRS and CDR2 as YFSETQ. The CDR3 sequence is 16 residues long. The CDR3 here is CASSLRPSGVAETQYF. In DNA form, the CDR3 reads TGCGCCAGCAGCTTGCGGCCTAGCGGGGTTGCGGAGACCCAGTACTTC.

The genes are TRBV14 and TRBJ2-3, with no clear D. Germline CDR1 and CDR2: SGHDN and FVKESK. Trimming removed 1 base from V and 0 bases from J, with 8 bases in between. The CDR3 loop spans 15 amino acids. The CDR3 here is CASSQAIASTDTQYF. CDR3 nucleotide sequence: TGTGCCAGCAGCCAAGCTATAGCTAGCACAGATACGCAGTATTTT.

The DNA of the CDR3 is TGTGCCAGCAGCCCGACAGGGGTATACGAGCAGTACTTC. It translates to CASSPTGVYEQYF. This sequence joins TRBV7-2 and TRBJ2-7; 8 nucleotides agree with TRBD1. Per germline, CDR1 SGHTA and CDR2 FQGNSA. J lost 4 bases, V lost 5 bases, and 4 bases had no gene match. The CDR3 extends over 13 amino acids.

V and J are TRBV7-8 and TRBJ2-3; the match to TRBD2 covers 12 bases. J lost 4 bases, V lost 4 bases, and 6 bases had no gene match. The germline gives CDR1 SGHVS, CDR2 FQNEAQ. The CDR3 contains 16 residues. Written as DNA, the CDR3 is TGTGCCAGCAGCTCAACTAGCGGGGGGATACCAGATACGCAGTATTTT. This codes for CASSSTSGGIPDTQYF.

The chain combines TRBV10-3 with TRBJ1-1; tentatively, D is TRBD1 (5 bases). CDR1 is ENHRY, CDR2 SYGVKD, per germline. The CDR3 extends over 16 amino acids. V was cut by 3 bases and J by 4 bases, with 18 bases left in between. CDR3 protein: CAISENRGSSFTEAFF. CDR3 DNA sequence: TGTGCCATCAGTGAAAATAGGGGTTCCTCCTTCACTGAAGCTTTCTTT.

The chain uses TRBV3-1 (or the pseudogene TRBV3-2) and TRBJ2-3, with 13 bases that match TRBD2. V shed 3 bases and J 6 bases; nucleotides not matched to a gene: 6. This CDR3 is built from 16 residues. The germline gives CDR1 LGHDT, CDR2 YNNKEL (reference sequence). As DNA, the CDR3 is TGTGCCAGCAGCCAGCCGGGACTAGCGGGACGGGATACGCAGTATTTT. Protein product: CASSQPGLAGRDTQYF.